This TCR beta chain was recorded in a study of blood T cell repertoires in COVID-19. Looking at the study overall: Sites in the United States, Italy and Spain provided acute and convalescent COVID-19 samples. The cDNA or gDNA used as material had been derived from T cells, B-cell-depleted T cells, or PBMCs.

Germline V gene data show CDR1 as SGHVS and CDR2 as FNYEAQ. The CDR3 runs 20 residues. V was clipped by 5 bases and J by 1 base; unmatched bases: 16. This clone was observed once. Under the authors' procedure: The assay estimated nucleated cells by amplifying reference gene primers. Here immunoSEQ multiplex PCR was the method, and the copy in TCRdb shows in-frame clones only, minus some. D and trimming come from the DNA, and the V and J calls and clone size come from that table. Among over 200,000 clones listed, 87% were seen once. This TCR was sampled from a woman in her late teens or twenties who had recovered from COVID-19. Specimen: peripheral blood. J is TRBJ2-3 and V is TRBV7-6, with 12 bases that match TRBD2. The CDR3 spells CASSLRRLAGVRRRTDTQYF. In nucleotides, the CDR3 is TGTGCCAGCAGCCTGAGGCGACTAGCGGGAGTCAGGCGCCGCACAGATACGCAGTATTTT. Using reference TRBV7-6 and TRBJ2-3 for the parts outside the CDR3, the full variable domain is GAGVSQSPRYKVTKRGQDVALRCDPISGHVSLYWYRQALGQGPEFLTYFNYEAQQDKSGLPNDRFSAERPEGSISTLTIQRTEQRDSAMYRCASSLRRLAGVRRRTDTQYFGPGTRLTVL.